What follows is one T cell receptor (beta chain) and its context. This record comes from a study of blood T cell repertoires in COVID-19. For the study at large: Samples representing acute and convalescent COVID-19 were sourced from the United States, Italy and Spain. PBMCs, B-cell-depleted T cells, or T cells were the source of the cDNA or gDNA that made up the material.

The CDR3 length is 16 residues. The ends lost 1 base at V and 0 bases at J; junction bases unmatched: 3. Germline V gene lookup returns CDR1 LGHDT and CDR2 YNNKEL (reference sequence). Per the original methods: Estimation of nucleated cell counts was performed using reference gene primer amplification. Produced via immunoSEQ multiplex PCR; TCRdb's table is partial and in-frame only. V, J and clone size are those of that table, while D and trimming were read from the DNA. This sample has 300,000 to 350,000 clones; approximately 82% occur once, and the top ten carry 2.5% to 3%. The chain employs TRBV3-1 (or the pseudogene TRBV3-2) and TRBJ2-4; 7 nucleotides align to TRBD1. This TCR was sampled from a man in his thirties or forties with active or convalescent COVID-19. What was sequenced was peripheral blood. CDR3 sequence: CASSQGGTVAKNIQYF. CDR3 DNA sequence: TGTGCCAGCAGCCAAGGGGGGACAGTAGCCAAAAACATTCAGTACTTC.